The 16 T cell receptor beta chains below come from one sample, sequenced in a study of T-cell reconstitution after alpha-beta-depleted transplantation in children. A TCRbeta library incorporating unique molecular identifiers was prepared. TCRdb recomputed calls from the PCR reads with MiXCR, one row per CDR3 protein. Among under 70,000 distinct CDR3 sequences listed, 11% were seen once. Material: PBMCs, obtained before TCRalphabeta/CD19-depleted stem cell transplant. The receptors originated from a boy aged 5 to 17 with acute myeloid leukemia, due to receive a stem cell transplant.

This clonotype was seen ten or more times. The chain recombines TRBV7-9 with TRBJ2-7; TRBD2 aligns across 8 bases. J gave up 0 bases and V 2 bases, and 6 bases lay outside the gene matches. The germline V gene encodes CDR1 SEHNR and CDR2 FQNEAQ (reference sequence). This CDR3 spans 16 amino acids. The CDR3 DNA follows: TGTGCCAGCAGCTTAAGGCTAGCGGGCTACTCCTACGAGCAGTACGTC. Translation gives CASSLRLAGYSYEQYV.

This clonotype was found many times. V gene TRBV20-1 combines with J gene TRBJ2-3; D uncertain. Trimming stripped 0 bases from V and 6 bases from J, with 16 bases between. Looked up from germline, CDR1 is DFQATT and CDR2 is SNEGSKA (reference sequence). This CDR3 comprises 15 residues. CDR3 nucleotides: TGCAGTGCTAGAGATCCCCGACCACGCAGGGATACGCAGTATTTT. Translating it yields CSARDPRPRRDTQYF.

This clonotype was observed many times. This chain joins TRBV2 and TRBJ2-7; TRBD1 matches 9 bases. Germline loops: CDR1 SNHLY, CDR2 FYNNEI. The V segment lost 5 bases and the J segment 1 base; nucleotides outside the gene matches: 9. The CDR3 has 16 amino acids. CDR3 residues: CASSRPSTGGSYEQYF. CDR3 DNA sequence: TGTGCCAGCAGTCGACCCTCGACAGGGGGGTCCTACGAGCAGTACTTC.

By share, this clonotype counts as medium-sized. This chain links TRBV4-1 with TRBJ1-2; D gene uncertain. The CDR3 length is 16 residues. With 0 bases removed from V and 0 bases from J, the gap between germline ends came to 11 bases. Germline V gene sequence: CDR1 MGHRA, CDR2 YSYEKL. CDR3 residues: CASSQEVADANYGYTF. As DNA, the CDR3 is TGCGCCAGCAGCCAAGAGGTTGCAGACGCTAACTATGGCTACACCTTC.

This clonotype was seen at least ten times. The rearrangement joins TRBV28 to TRBJ1-1; D not certain. V was trimmed by 3 bases and J by 11 bases, leaving 16 bases between them. Germline-derived CDR1 and CDR2 are MDHEN and SYDVKM. The CDR3 is 13 residues long. CDR3 sequence: CASSFGLGPAAFF. As DNA, the CDR3 is TGTGCCAGCAGTTTTGGGCTCGGCCCGGCGGCTTTCTTT.

In this sample, this clonotype turned up many times. CDR3 sequence reads: CASSLLAMNTEAFF. The CDR3 DNA reads TGTGCCAGCAGCTTATTAGCCATGAACACTGAAGCTTTCTTT. The V and J genes are TRBV11-2 and TRBJ1-1; D gene unclear. The CDR3 totals 14 residues. Deletions cut 2 bases from V and 0 bases from J, with 7 bases between. Germline V gene sequence: CDR1 SGHAT, CDR2 FQNNGV.

This clonotype was recorded at least ten times. The gene calls are TRBV29-1 and TRBJ2-7, with 14 nucleotides matching TRBD2. Germline V lookup: CDR1 SQVTM, CDR2 ANQGSEA. V gave up 5 bases and J gave up 4 bases; unmatched junction bases: 7. This CDR3 has 15 residues. The CDR3 DNA reads as TGCAGCGTTACTGGACTAGCGGGAGGCGGGTACGAGCAGTACTTC. This translates into CSVTGLAGGGYEQYF.

This clonotype was counted ten times or more. This sequence joins TRBV20-1 and TRBJ2-3, with 9 positions matching TRBD2. The germline V gene has CDR1 DFQATT and CDR2 SNEGSKA (reference sequence). The CDR3 covers 15 residues. Trimming at V came to 3 bases and at J to 3 bases, leaving 7 bases not matched to a gene. The CDR3 loop reads CSARGAGGRTDTQYF. CDR3 DNA: TGCAGTGCTAGGGGAGCGGGGGGTCGGACAGATACGCAGTATTTT.

This chain connects TRBV28 to TRBJ1-5, with D possibly TRBD1 on 5 matching bases. The CDR3 covers 14 residues. Trimming cost V 6 bases and J 6 bases, with 15 bases left between them. CDR1 is MDHEN, CDR2 SYDVKM, per germline. CDR3 sequence: CASRSRESRQPQHF. CDR3 bases: TGTGCCAGCAGGAGCAGGGAATCTCGTCAGCCCCAGCATTTT.

This clonotype was detected ten times or more. The chain has TRBV12-3 or TRBV12-4 and TRBJ2-7; a weak D match, TRBD1 (7 bases). The CDR3 spans 12 residues. V lost 9 bases and J lost 7, with 16 bases in between. CDR3 sequence: CASGGLRGEQYV. The CDR3 DNA reads as TGTGCCAGTGGAGGGCTCAGGGGGGAGCAGTACGTC.

This clonotype was detected ten times or more. The chain uses TRBV4-1 and TRBJ1-6, with 7 bases fitting TRBD1. The V gene end was trimmed by 4 bases and the J gene end by 7 bases; junction bases not matched to a gene: 16. The CDR3 consists of 18 residues. CDR1 is MGHRA, CDR2 YSYEKL, per germline. CDR3 in DNA: TGCGCCAGCAGCCCCGCCCCACAGGGGACCCGTGGCAATTCACCCCTCCACTTT. Its translation is CASSPAPQGTRGNSPLHF.

By share, this clonotype counts as medium-sized (0.01 to 0.1%). One end of the junction does not line up with germline, which may come from a read error. This chain joins TRBV7-9 and TRBJ2-2, with D tentatively TRBD2 (5 bases). Per the germline V gene, CDR1 is SEHNR and CDR2 is FQNEAQ (reference sequence). The CDR3 loop spans 14 amino acids. CDR3 DNA: TGTGCCAGCAGCCTAGCCACCAACACCGGGGAGCTGTTTTTT. Amino acids: CASSLATNTGELFF.

This clonotype was detected many times. This rearrangement joins TRBV7-9 to TRBJ2-1; 8 bases fit TRBD1. CDR3 length: 15 residues. CDR1 SEHNR and CDR2 FQNEAQ come from the germline V gene (reference sequence). V shed 2 bases, J shed 9 bases, and the junction held 9 bases outside the gene matches. CDR3: CASSLPRTGRIEQFF. The CDR3 DNA is TGTGCCAGCAGCTTACCTAGGACAGGGAGAATTGAGCAGTTCTTC.

This clonotype appeared many times. The rearrangement joins TRBV12-3 or TRBV12-4 to TRBJ1-2; 9 bases are shared with TRBD1. CDR3 length: 16 residues. V dropped 4 bases and J dropped 3; count of bases not matched to a gene: 9. The CDR3 DNA is TGTGCCAGCAGTTCGGGGACAGGGAAAGGTGACTATGGCTACACCTTC. This gives the protein CASSSGTGKGDYGYTF.

This clonotype was found many times. This rearrangement joins TRBV7-2 to TRBJ2-1; TRBD1 or TRBD2 may be the D gene (6 bases each). The germline V gene has CDR1 SGHTA and CDR2 FQGNSA. Trimming removed 2 bases from V and 10 bases from J, with 12 bases in between. This CDR3 has 13 residues. CDR3: CASSLSGAREQFF. The CDR3 DNA follows: TGTGCCAGCAGCTTATCGGGGGCTAGGGAGCAGTTCTTC.

This clonotype was counted ten times or more. The V gene is TRBV4-1, the J gene TRBJ1-2, with a weak D call TRBD1 (5 bases). Trimming shortened V by 1 base and J by 0 bases, and 12 bases separated the two germline ends. In germline, CDR1 is MGHRA, CDR2 YSYEKL. This CDR3 region has 16 residues. The CDR3 loop is CASSQGGGRANYGYTF. CDR3 bases: TGCGCCAGCAGCCAAGGAGGCGGCAGGGCTAACTATGGCTACACCTTC.